One sample yielded the 8 T cell receptor beta chains listed below, sequenced in a study of cytomegalovirus exposure and HLA in healthy donors. Primers included in the PCR were 60 Vbeta and 13 Jbeta primers. Profiled with immunoSEQ multiplex PCR; TCRdb holds only in-frame clones, not every one. Of 150,000 to 200,000 clones in the sample, 79% are singletons; the top ten hold 1.5% to 1.7%. The sequenced sample consisted of PBMCs. The source of these receptors is a girl aged 5-17 years in good health and CMV-seropositive.

The V gene is TRBV9, the J gene TRBJ1-6, with TRBD1 identical over 7 bases. Per the germline V gene, CDR1 is SGDLS and CDR2 is YYNGEE. The CDR3 loop spans 16 amino acids. The junction had 10 bases not matched to a gene; V was cut back by 3 bases and J by 7 bases. The CDR3 DNA is TGTGCCAGCAGCGCCTTAGACAGGGACAAAAATTCACCCCTCCACTTT. Its protein is CASSALDRDKNSPLHF.

V usage is TRBV4-3 and J usage is TRBJ2-5; 12 nucleotides line up with TRBD1. The CDR3 has 16 amino acids. V gave up 1 base and J gave up 5 bases; unmatched junction bases: 5. Germline CDR1 LGHNA, CDR2 YSLEER. DNA of the CDR3: TGCGCCAGCAGCCAAGGCGGGACAGGGGGCGGGGAGACCCAGTACTTC. This sequence encodes CASSQGGTGGGETQYF.

The chain couples TRBV19 to TRBJ1-2; possibly TRBD1 for D (5 bases). The germline gives CDR1 LNHDA, CDR2 SQIVND (reference sequence). This CDR3 is 11 amino acids long. The V gene lost 6 bases and the J gene lost 7 bases, with 9 bases spanning the gap. CDR3 residues: CASRQAGGYTF. CDR3 nucleotide sequence: TGTGCCAGTAGACAGGCAGGTGGCTACACCTTC.

The DNA for the CDR3 is TGTGCCAGCAGCTTGGAGGGACTAGCTTACAATGAGCAGTTCTTC. Its translation: CASSLEGLAYNEQFF. This chain connects TRBV5-6 to TRBJ2-1, with 9 nucleotides matching TRBD2. Germline V gene sequence: CDR1 SGHDT, CDR2 YYEEEE. CDR3 length: 15 residues. V lost 0 bases to trimming and J lost 4 bases; unmatched junction nucleotides: 2.

This chain uses TRBV5-1 with TRBJ2-7; 14 bases align to TRBD2. The trim removed 0 bases at V and 4 bases at J, leaving 3 bases unmatched. This CDR3 region has 16 residues. CDR1 and CDR2 (germline): SGHRS, YFSETQ. The CDR3 DNA reads as TGCGCCAGCAGCTTGGGGGGACTAGCGGGGGCTTACGAGCAGTACTTC. This encodes CASSLGGLAGAYEQYF.

The chain employs TRBV6-5 and TRBJ2-3; 11 positions agree with TRBD1. Germline V lookup: CDR1 MNHEY, CDR2 SVGAGI. CDR3 length: 15 amino acids. V trimming: 5 bases; J trimming: 3 bases; junction bases outside the gene matches: 4. CDR3 residues: CASSPDRGRTDTQYF. In nucleotides, the CDR3 is TGTGCCAGCAGTCCGGACAGGGGGCGGACAGATACGCAGTATTTT.

This chain uses TRBV10-3 with TRBJ2-7; D is undetermined. Germline assignment: CDR1 ENHRY and CDR2 SYGVKD. V was cut by 2 bases and J by 5 bases, with 4 bases left in between. The CDR3 covers 11 residues. CDR3 region: CAISEIDEQYF. CDR3 nucleotide sequence: TGTGCCATCAGTGAGATCGACGAGCAGTACTTC.

V is TRBV10-3 and J is TRBJ2-1, with 15 bases identical to TRBD2. CDR3 length equals 16 residues. With V trimmed by 3 bases and J by 10 bases, 7 bases remained unmatched. Germline V gene lookup returns CDR1 ENHRY and CDR2 SYGVKD. CDR3 protein: CAISEWTSGGAVEQFF. DNA for the CDR3: TGTGCCATCAGTGAATGGACTAGCGGGGGGGCTGTGGAGCAGTTCTTC.